This TCR beta chain stems from a study of blood T cell repertoires in COVID-19. The data were produced by immunoSEQ multiplex PCR, yet TCRdb's version contains in-frame clones alone and is incomplete. This sample carries some 83,000 clones, around 80% of them seen once, and the ten largest clones take less than 25%. Germline CDR1 reads SGHTA; CDR2 reads FQGNSA. The V gene end was trimmed by 5 bases and the J gene end by 7 bases; junction bases not matched to a gene: 7. The CDR3 length is 14 residues. The sequenced sample consisted of peripheral blood. This receptor was identified in a human donor in a cohort sampled during active COVID-19. The rearrangement links TRBV7-2 to TRBJ2-2, with 7 bases lining up with TRBD1. As DNA, the CDR3 is TGTGCCAGCAGCCCAAAGACAGGGCTCGGGGAGCTGTTTTTT. Residues: CASSPKTGLGELFF.